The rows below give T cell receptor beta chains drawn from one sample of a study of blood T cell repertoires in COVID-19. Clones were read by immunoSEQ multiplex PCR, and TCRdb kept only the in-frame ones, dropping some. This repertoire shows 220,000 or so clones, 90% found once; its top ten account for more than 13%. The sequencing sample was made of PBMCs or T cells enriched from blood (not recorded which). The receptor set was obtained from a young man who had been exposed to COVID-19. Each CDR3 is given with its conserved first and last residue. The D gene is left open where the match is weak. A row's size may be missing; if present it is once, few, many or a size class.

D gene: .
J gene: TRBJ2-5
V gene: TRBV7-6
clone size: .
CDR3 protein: CASSHVRETQYF
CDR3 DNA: TGTGCCAGCAGCCACGTCAGGGAGACCCAGTACTTC

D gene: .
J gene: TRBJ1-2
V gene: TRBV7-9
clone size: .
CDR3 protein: CANTPRAGYTF
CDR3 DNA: TGTGCCAATACGCCGCGGGCTGGCTACACCTTC

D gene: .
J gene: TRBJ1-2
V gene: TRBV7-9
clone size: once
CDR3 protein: CASSLADIYGYTF
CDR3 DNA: TGTGCCAGCAGCTTAGCGGACATCTATGGCTACACCTTC

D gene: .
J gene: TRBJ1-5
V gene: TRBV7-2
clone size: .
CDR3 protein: CASSTQGRQPQHF
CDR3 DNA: TGTGCCAGCAGCACCCAGGGTAGGCAGCCCCAGCATTTT

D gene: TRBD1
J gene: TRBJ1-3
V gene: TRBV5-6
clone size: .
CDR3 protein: CASSLLLQGNSGNTIYF
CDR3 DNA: TGTGCCAGCAGCTTGTTACTACAGGGGAACTCTGGAAACACCATATATTTT

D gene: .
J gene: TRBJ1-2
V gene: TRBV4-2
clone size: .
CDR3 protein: CASSQGSGLSYGYTF
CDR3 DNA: TGTGCCAGCAGCCAAGGCTCAGGGCTCAGCTATGGCTACACCTTC

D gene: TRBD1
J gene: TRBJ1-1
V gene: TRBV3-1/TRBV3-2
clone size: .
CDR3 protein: CASSQDSTRGTVNTEAFF
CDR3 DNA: TGTGCCAGCAGCCAAGATTCGACCCGGGGGACAGTGAACACTGAAGCTTTCTTT

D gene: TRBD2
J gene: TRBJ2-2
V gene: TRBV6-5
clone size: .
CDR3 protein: CASSYSSGGFTGELFF
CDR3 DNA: TGTGCCAGCAGTTACTCAAGCGGGGGCTTCACCGGGGAGCTGTTTTTT

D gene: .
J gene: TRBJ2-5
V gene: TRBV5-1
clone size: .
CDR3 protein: CASSPDSGQETQYF
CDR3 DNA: TGCGCCAGCAGCCCGGACAGCGGACAAGAGACCCAGTACTTC

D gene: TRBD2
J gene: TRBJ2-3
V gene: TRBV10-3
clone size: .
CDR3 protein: CAISTLAGGLLTQYF
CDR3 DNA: TGTGCCATCAGTACCCTAGCGGGGGGCCTCCTCACGCAGTATTTT

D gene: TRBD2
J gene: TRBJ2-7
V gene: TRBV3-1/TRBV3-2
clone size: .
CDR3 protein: CASSGTSSYEQYF
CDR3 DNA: TGTGCCAGCTCCGGGACTAGCAGCTACGAGCAGTACTTC

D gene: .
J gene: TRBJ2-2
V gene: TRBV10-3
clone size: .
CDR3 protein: CAITGSGELFF
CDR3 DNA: TGTGCCATAACAGGGTCCGGGGAGCTGTTTTTT

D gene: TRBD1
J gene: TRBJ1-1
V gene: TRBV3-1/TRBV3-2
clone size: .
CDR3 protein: CASSQGDRGRGEAFF
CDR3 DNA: TGTGCCAGCAGCCAAGGGGACAGGGGGCGAGGTGAAGCTTTCTTT

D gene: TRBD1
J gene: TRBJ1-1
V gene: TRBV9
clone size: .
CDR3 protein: CASSPPGQGARTEAFF
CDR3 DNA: TGTGCCAGCAGCCCTCCGGGACAGGGGGCTCGCACTGAAGCTTTCTTT

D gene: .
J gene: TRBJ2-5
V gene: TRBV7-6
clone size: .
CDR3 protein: CASSSPEDGIETQYF
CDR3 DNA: TGTGCCAGCAGCTCTCCCGAGGATGGTATTGAGACCCAGTACTTC

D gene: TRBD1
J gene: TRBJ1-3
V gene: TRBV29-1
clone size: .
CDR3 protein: CSALDTGAFGNTIYF
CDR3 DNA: TGCAGCGCCCTTGATACAGGGGCATTTGGAAACACCATATATTTT

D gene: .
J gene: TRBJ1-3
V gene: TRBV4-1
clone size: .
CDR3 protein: CASSQVVGNTIYF
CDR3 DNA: TGCGCCAGCAGCCAAGTTGTAGGAAACACCATATATTTT

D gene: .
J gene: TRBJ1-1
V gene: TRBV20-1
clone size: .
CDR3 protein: CSARAAEAFF
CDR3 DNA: TGCAGTGCTAGAGCTGCTGAAGCTTTCTTT

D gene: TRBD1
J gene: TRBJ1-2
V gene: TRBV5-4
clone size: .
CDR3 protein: CASSPPGQGISGYTF
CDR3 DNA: TGTGCCAGCAGCCCCCCAGGACAGGGGATTTCCGGCTACACCTTC

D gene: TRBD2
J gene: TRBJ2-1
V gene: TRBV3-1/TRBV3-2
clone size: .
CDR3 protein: CASRFAGGTNSEQFF
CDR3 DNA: TGTGCCAGCAGGTTCGCGGGGGGGACTAATAGTGAGCAGTTCTTC

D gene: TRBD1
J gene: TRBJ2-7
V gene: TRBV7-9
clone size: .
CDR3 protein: CASSYGNRGLRGYEQYF
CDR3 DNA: TGTGCCAGCAGCTACGGGAACAGGGGGCTAAGGGGTTACGAGCAGTACTTC

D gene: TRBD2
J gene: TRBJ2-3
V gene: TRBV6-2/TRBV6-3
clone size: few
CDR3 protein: CASSPNPLAGRPDTQYF
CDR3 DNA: TGTGCCAGCAGTCCGAATCCACTAGCGGGGAGGCCAGATACGCAGTATTTT

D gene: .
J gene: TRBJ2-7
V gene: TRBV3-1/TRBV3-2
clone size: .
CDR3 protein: CASSQEGGGGHHEQYF
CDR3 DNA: TGTGCCAGCAGCCAAGAGGGTGGAGGGGGCCACCACGAGCAGTACTTC

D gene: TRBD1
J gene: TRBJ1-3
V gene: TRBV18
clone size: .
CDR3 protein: CASSTTGDSGNTIYF
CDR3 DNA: TGTGCCAGCTCGACGACAGGGGACTCTGGAAACACCATATATTTT

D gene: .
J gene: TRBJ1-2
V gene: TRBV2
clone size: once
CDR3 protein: CASSVVSYGYTF
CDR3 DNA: TGTGCCAGCAGTGTCGTGTCCTATGGCTACACCTTC

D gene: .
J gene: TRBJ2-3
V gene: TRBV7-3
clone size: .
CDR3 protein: CASRPRGSTDTQYF
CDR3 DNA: TGTGCCAGCAGGCCAAGGGGGTCCACAGATACGCAGTATTTT

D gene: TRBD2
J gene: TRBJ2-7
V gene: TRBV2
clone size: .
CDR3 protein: CASSGGVYEQYF
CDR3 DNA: TGTGCCAGTAGCGGGGGGGTGTATGAGCAGTACTTC

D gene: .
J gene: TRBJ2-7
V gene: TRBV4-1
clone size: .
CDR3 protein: CASSQDTESSYEQYF
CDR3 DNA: TGCGCCAGCAGCCAAGACACTGAAAGCTCCTACGAGCAGTACTTC

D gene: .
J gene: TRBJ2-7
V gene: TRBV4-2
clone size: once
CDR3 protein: CASSQVEGDEQYF
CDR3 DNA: TGTGCCAGCAGCCAAGTTGAGGGTGACGAGCAGTACTTC

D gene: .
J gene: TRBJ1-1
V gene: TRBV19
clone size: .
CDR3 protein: CASSAFIFQGLVNTEAFF
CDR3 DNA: TGTGCCAGTAGTGCGTTCATTTTCCAGGGATTGGTGAACACTGAAGCTTTCTTT

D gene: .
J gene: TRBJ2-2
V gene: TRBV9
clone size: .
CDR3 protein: CASSNFVGELFF
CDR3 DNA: TGTGCCAGCAGCAATTTCGTCGGGGAGCTGTTTTTT

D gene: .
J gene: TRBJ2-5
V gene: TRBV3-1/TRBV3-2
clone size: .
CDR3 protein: CASSQDWAAQETQYF
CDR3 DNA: TGTGCCAGCAGCCAAGATTGGGCTGCCCAAGAGACCCAGTACTTC

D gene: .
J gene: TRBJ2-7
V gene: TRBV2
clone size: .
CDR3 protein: CAINGGSSYEQYF
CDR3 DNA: TGTGCCATTAACGGGGGAAGCTCCTACGAGCAGTACTTC

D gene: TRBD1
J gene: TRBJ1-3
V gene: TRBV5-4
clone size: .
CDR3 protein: CASSNQLTGGYTIYF
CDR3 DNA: TGTGCCAGCAGCAACCAACTGACAGGGGGCTACACCATATATTTT

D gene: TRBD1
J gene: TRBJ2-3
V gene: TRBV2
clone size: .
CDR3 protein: CASSVGGGTDTQYF
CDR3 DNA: TGTGCCAGCAGTGTAGGGGGCGGCACAGATACGCAGTATTTT

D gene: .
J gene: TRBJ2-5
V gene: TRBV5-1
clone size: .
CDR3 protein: CASTPGETQYF
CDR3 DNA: TGCGCCAGCACCCCCGGAGAGACCCAGTACTTC

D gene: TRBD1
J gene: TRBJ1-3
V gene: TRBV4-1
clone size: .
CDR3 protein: CASSYRRSDRVQRDRNTIYF
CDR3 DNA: TGCGCCAGCAGCTACCGCCGGTCGGACAGGGTCCAACGAGACCGAAACACCATATATTTT

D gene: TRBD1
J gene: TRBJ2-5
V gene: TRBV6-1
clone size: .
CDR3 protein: CASSEDDRGVETQYF
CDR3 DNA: TGTGCCAGCAGTGAAGATGACAGGGGAGTGGAGACCCAGTACTTC

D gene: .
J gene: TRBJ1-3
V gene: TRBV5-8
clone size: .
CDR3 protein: CASSLGAQFSGNTIYF
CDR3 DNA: TGTGCCAGCAGCTTGGGGGCACAGTTTTCTGGAAACACCATATATTTT

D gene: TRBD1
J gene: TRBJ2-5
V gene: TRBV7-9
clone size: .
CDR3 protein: CASSLSSRGRLETQYF
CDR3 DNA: TGTGCCAGCAGCTTAAGCTCTAGGGGGCGATTAGAGACCCAGTACTTC

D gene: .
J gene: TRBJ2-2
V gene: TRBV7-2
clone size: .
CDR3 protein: CASSPTWGRDTGELFF
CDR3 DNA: TGTGCCAGCAGCCCCACTTGGGGGCGAGATACCGGGGAGCTGTTTTTT